This T cell receptor beta chain was recorded in a study of T cell clonality in common variable immunodeficiency. General observations from the study: Fewer TCRbeta clones were shared among CVID subjects than controls. CVID subjects showed higher TCRbeta clonality than healthy controls.

Sequencing used immunoSEQ multiplex PCR; TCRdb keeps in-frame clones, though not all of them. The sample counts 44,000 or so clones, none seen once; the ten largest own around 0.7%. This clone appeared many times. Its antigen is unidentified. From the germline J gene comes the end of the CDR3, since the read stops 3 residues before it. CDR3 length: 15 residues. Germline CDR1 and CDR2: DFQATT and SNEGSKA (reference sequence). Between the trimmed V and J ends, which lost 1 base and 1 base, there was a span of 13 bases. The receptor comes from a person between 18 and 75 years old in good health. The chain has TRBV20-1 and TRBJ1-2; weak D call: TRBD1 (5 bases). The sequenced sample consisted of peripheral blood mononuclear cells. CDR3 bases read: TGCAGTGCTAGAGTTCCGCCTGACAGTAACTATGGC. Its translation is CSARVPPDSNYG. The complete CDR3 sequence is CSARVPPDSNYGYTF.